These T cell receptor beta chains were read from a single sample in a study of blood T cell repertoires in COVID-19. Sequencing used immunoSEQ multiplex PCR; TCRdb keeps in-frame clones, though not all of them. Of 310,000 or so clones listed, approximately 90% are singletons. Sequencing was done on a sample of peripheral blood. The receptors were gathered from a woman between 45 and 60 years old who had recovered from COVID-19. The CDR3 runs from the conserved cysteine through the conserved F or W. Fields, in order: clone size, V gene, D gene, J gene, CDR3 DNA, CDR3 protein. A D gene is named only where the DNA matches it firmly. Only part of the rows carry a size: once, few, many, or a class if the clone is expanded.

>NA|TRBV29-1|NA|TRBJ2-4
TGCAGCGTTGAGAGTCGAGCCAAAAACATTCAGTACTTC
CSVESRAKNIQYF
>NA|TRBV28|TRBD1|TRBJ1-1
TGTGCCAGCACCTCCCTTGGGACAGGGGGGCCTTACACTGAAGCTTTCTTT
CASTSLGTGGPYTEAFF
>few|TRBV7-3|TRBD2|TRBJ2-1
TGTGCCAGCAGCTTAGGCGGGAGGGCCTACAATGAGCAGTTCTTC
CASSLGGRAYNEQFF
>NA|TRBV9|TRBD1|TRBJ2-1
TGTGCCAGCAGCAGGGACAGGGGGCGGAGAGAGCAGTTCTTC
CASSRDRGRREQFF
>NA|TRBV30|TRBD1|TRBJ1-6
TGTGCCTGGAGTGTGGCCAGGGGGATCGATAATTCACCCCTCCACTTT
CAWSVARGIDNSPLHF
>NA|TRBV9|NA|TRBJ1-1
TGTGCCAGCAGTGCTACAGGATTTGCCACTGAAGCTTTCTTT
CASSATGFATEAFF
>NA|TRBV7-9|NA|TRBJ2-5
TGTGCCAGCAGTTCTGGGACTGGGGGGTCCCAGTACTTC
CASSSGTGGSQYF
>NA|TRBV4-3|TRBD2|TRBJ2-2
TGCGCCAGCAGCCAACCGGGGGGCGGGGAGCTGTTTTTT
CASSQPGGGELFF
>NA|TRBV19|TRBD2|TRBJ2-1
TGTGCCAGTAGTATTCAAGCGGGAGGGCCGAATGAGCAGTTCTTC
CASSIQAGGPNEQFF
>NA|TRBV7-2|TRBD2|TRBJ2-7
TGTGCCAGCAGCTTACCAGCGGGAGTCTCCTACGAGCAGTACTTC
CASSLPAGVSYEQYF
>NA|TRBV24-1|TRBD2|TRBJ2-3
TGTGCCACCAGTGATCCTATTCTAGCGGGAGAGTTGACAGATACGCAGTATTTT
CATSDPILAGELTDTQYF
>NA|TRBV9|TRBD1|TRBJ2-7
TGTGCCAGCAGCCTAAGGCCGGGACAGTCCTACGAGCAGTACTTC
CASSLRPGQSYEQYF
>NA|TRBV5-4|NA|TRBJ1-1
TGTGCCAGCAGCCCACAGGGCAACACTGAAGCTTTCTTT
CASSPQGNTEAFF
>NA|TRBV7-3|TRBD2|TRBJ2-7
TGTGCCAGCAGCCCTAGCGGGAGGCACTACGAGCAGTACTTC
CASSPSGRHYEQYF
>NA|TRBV9|NA|TRBJ1-2
TGTGCCAGCAGCGTAGTAGGAGGTGGCTACACCTTC
CASSVVGGGYTF
>NA|TRBV20-1|NA|TRBJ1-1
TGCAGTGCTAGCTGGGAGACTGAAGCTTTCTTT
CSASWETEAFF
>NA|TRBV7-2|NA|TRBJ2-1
TGTGCCAGCAGGCAAGGGATCGGTTCGCTACTAGACGAGCAGTTCTTC
CASRQGIGSLLDEQFF
>NA|TRBV7-8|TRBD1|TRBJ2-1
TGTGCCAGCAGCTCCCGACAGGGGGCGGACAATGAGCAGTTCTTC
CASSSRQGADNEQFF
>NA|TRBV28|NA|TRBJ2-7
TGTGCCAGCAGTTCGGGATTCAGGGGCCACTCCTACGAGCAGTACTTC
CASSSGFRGHSYEQYF
>NA|TRBV4-3|NA|TRBJ1-3
TGCGCCAGCAGCTCAAGGGCAGGGGGAAACACCATATATTTT
CASSSRAGGNTIYF
>NA|TRBV19|TRBD1|TRBJ1-6
TGTGCCAGTAGTTTCGGGACAGGGGGCTTTACCCTCCACTTT
CASSFGTGGFTLHF
>NA|TRBV7-2|NA|TRBJ1-3
TGTGCCAGCAGCTTAGCGGCGGTGAGCTCTGGAAACACCATATATTTT
CASSLAAVSSGNTIYF
>NA|TRBV9|NA|TRBJ2-1
TGTGCCAGCAGCGTAGAGCAGGGGCCGGCATTCAATGAGCAGTTCTTC
CASSVEQGPAFNEQFF
>NA|TRBV5-1|NA|TRBJ2-7
TGCGCCAGCAGCTTGGTCTTACAGGGTGGCGAGCAGTACTTC
CASSLVLQGGEQYF
>NA|TRBV25-1|NA|TRBJ2-2
TGTGCCAGCAGTGAAAGCGGGTACGCCGGGGAGCTGTTTTTT
CASSESGYAGELFF
>NA|TRBV9|TRBD1|TRBJ1-3
TGTGCCAGCAGCAAAACGACAGGGGAGCGCTCTGGAAACACCATATATTTT
CASSKTTGERSGNTIYF
>NA|TRBV10-3|NA|TRBJ2-5
TGTGCCATCAGTGAGTCCAGGGGTGGGGGGACCCAGTACTTC
CAISESRGGGTQYF
>NA|TRBV5-4|NA|TRBJ1-2
TGTGCCAGCAGCTTTTTGCACAGGGCGGACTATGGCTACACCTTC
CASSFLHRADYGYTF
>NA|TRBV29-1|NA|TRBJ2-1
TGCAGCGTTGGAGGGGGGGAACCACAGTTCTTC
CSVGGGEPQFF
>NA|TRBV9|TRBD1|TRBJ1-4
TGTGCCAGCAGCGTAGCCCCAGGGGGCGGTCGTGAAAAACTGTTTTTT
CASSVAPGGGREKLFF
>NA|TRBV9|NA|TRBJ1-2
TGTGCCAGCAGCGTAGGCCAGGGCGGCTACACCTTC
CASSVGQGGYTF
>NA|TRBV15|TRBD1|TRBJ2-7
TGTGCCACCAGCCTATCCCCGGGGGGACAGGGCTACGAGCAGTACTTC
CATSLSPGGQGYEQYF
>NA|TRBV6-1|NA|TRBJ1-6
TGTGCCAGCAGTGAACGAGCGGTCCCCTATAATTCACCCCTCCACTTT
CASSERAVPYNSPLHF
>once|TRBV7-2|TRBD2|TRBJ2-7
TGTGCCAGCAGCGTATCTAGCGGGGGGGGAATTGGGTACGAGCAGTACTTC
CASSVSSGGGIGYEQYF
>NA|TRBV6-5|NA|TRBJ1-5
TGTGCCACAACCCTCGGGGGTTCTGGTAATCAGCCCCAGCATTTT
CATTLGGSGNQPQHF
>NA|TRBV28|TRBD2|TRBJ2-7
TGTGCCAGCAGTTTGGGACTAGTAGTATCCGAGCAGTACTTC
CASSLGLVVSEQYF
>NA|TRBV5-1|TRBD2|TRBJ2-1
TGCGCCAGCAGCTTGGCCGGGAGGGCCAATAATGAGCAGTTCTTC
CASSLAGRANNEQFF
>NA|TRBV4-2|TRBD2|TRBJ2-7
TGTGCCAGCAGCCAAGAAGATAGCGGGGGGTCCTACGAGCAGTACTTC
CASSQEDSGGSYEQYF
>NA|TRBV28|NA|TRBJ1-1
TGTGCCAGCAGTTTGGGGCGGAACACTGAAGCTTTCTTT
CASSLGRNTEAFF
>NA|TRBV19|NA|TRBJ1-6
TGTGCCAGTAGTACAAAGGGACACCAAACTTTCAGCTCCTATAATTCACCCCTCCACTTT
CASSTKGHQTFSSYNSPLHF
>few|TRBV28|NA|TRBJ1-5
TGTGCCAGCGTAACAGGGATTCAGCCCCAGCATTTT
CASVTGIQPQHF
>few|TRBV5-6|NA|TRBJ1-6
TGTGCCAGCAGCTTGGGTGACGGGTTTTCACCCCTCCACTTT
CASSLGDGFSPLHF
>NA|TRBV9|TRBD2|TRBJ2-1
TGTGCCAGCAGCGTTCGGACTAGCGGGGGATCCTACAATGAGCAGTTCTTC
CASSVRTSGGSYNEQFF
>NA|TRBV9|TRBD1|TRBJ2-7
TGTGCCAGCAGCCCGGGACAGCGAACCTACGAGCAGTACTTC
CASSPGQRTYEQYF
>NA|TRBV6-1|TRBD1|TRBJ2-7
TGTGCCAGCAGTGAAGGACAGGGGCTGATCTACGAGCAGTACTTC
CASSEGQGLIYEQYF
>few|TRBV2|TRBD2|TRBJ2-2
TGTGCCAGCAGTGAAAACCCCGCGGGACTAGCGGGGGGGCCCACCGGGGAGCTGTTTTTT
CASSENPAGLAGGPTGELFF
>once|TRBV9|TRBD2|TRBJ2-1
TGTGCCAGCAGCGTATCTACTAGCGGGACCCTTAGGGGCAATGAGCAGTTCTTC
CASSVSTSGTLRGNEQFF
>NA|TRBV5-1|NA|TRBJ1-1
TGCGCCAGCAGCTTGGACAGTTTCAACACTGAAGCTTTCTTT
CASSLDSFNTEAFF
>once|TRBV5-4|NA|TRBJ2-5
TGTGCCAGCAGCCCCCGGTACCAAGAGACCCAGTACTTC
CASSPRYQETQYF
>once|TRBV24-1|TRBD2|TRBJ2-2
TGTGCCACCAGTGATACACCACTAGCGGGGACAAACACCGGGGAGCTGTTTTTT
CATSDTPLAGTNTGELFF
>NA|TRBV28|NA|TRBJ1-1
TGTGCCAGCAGTTTACAAGGGGGTAGTCCGGACACTGAAGCTTTCTTT
CASSLQGGSPDTEAFF
>NA|TRBV9|NA|TRBJ2-3
TGTGCCAGCAGCGTAGATGGCGGTAGCACAGATACGCAGTATTTT
CASSVDGGSTDTQYF